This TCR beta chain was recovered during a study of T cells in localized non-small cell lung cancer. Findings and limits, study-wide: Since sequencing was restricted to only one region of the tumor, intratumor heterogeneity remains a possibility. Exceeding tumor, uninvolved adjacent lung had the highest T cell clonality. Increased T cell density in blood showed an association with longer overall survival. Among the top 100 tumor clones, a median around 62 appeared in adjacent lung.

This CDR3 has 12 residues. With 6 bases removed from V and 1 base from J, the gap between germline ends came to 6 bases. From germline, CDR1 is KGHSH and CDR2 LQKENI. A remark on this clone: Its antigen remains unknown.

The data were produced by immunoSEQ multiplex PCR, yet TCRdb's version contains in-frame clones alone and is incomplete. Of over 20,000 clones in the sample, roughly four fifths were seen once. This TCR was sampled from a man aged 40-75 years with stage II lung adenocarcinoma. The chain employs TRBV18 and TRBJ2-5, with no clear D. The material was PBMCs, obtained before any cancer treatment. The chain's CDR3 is CASSTAQETQYF. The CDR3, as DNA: TGTGCCAGCTCGACGGCCCAAGAGACCCAGTACTTC.